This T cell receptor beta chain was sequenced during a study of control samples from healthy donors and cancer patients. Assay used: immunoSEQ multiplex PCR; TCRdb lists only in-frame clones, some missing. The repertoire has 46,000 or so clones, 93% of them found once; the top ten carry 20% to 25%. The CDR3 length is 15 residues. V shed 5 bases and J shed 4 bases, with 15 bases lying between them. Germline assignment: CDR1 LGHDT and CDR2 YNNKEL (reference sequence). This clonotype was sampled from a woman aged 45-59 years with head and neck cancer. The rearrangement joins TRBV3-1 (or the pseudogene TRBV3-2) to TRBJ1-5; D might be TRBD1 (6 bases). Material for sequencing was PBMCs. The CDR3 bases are TGTGCCAGCAGCTCAAGTGGGGGCTTTAATCAGCCCCAGCATTTT. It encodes CASSSSGGFNQPQHF.